The 4 T cell receptor beta chains listed next were all sequenced from one sample in a study of PD-1 blockade in classical Hodgkin lymphoma. The protocol was immunoSEQ multiplex PCR, while the TCRdb copy is restricted to in-frame clones and leaves out a portion. The data show approximately 70,000 clones, 85% to 95% seen once. Time point indicated: newly diagnosed, previously untreated cHL patient sample. Sequences were obtained from peripheral blood mononuclear cells (PBMCs). The receptors were sampled from a human donor with classical Hodgkin lymphoma.

The chain couples TRBV6-5 to TRBJ1-5; the D is unclear. Germline values: CDR1 MNHEY, CDR2 SVGAGI. The CDR3 loop spans 15 amino acids. V lost 0 bases to trimming and J lost 7 bases, with 13 bases between them. CDR3 amino acids: CASSYSWDSGQPQHF. Written as DNA, the CDR3 is TGTGCCAGCAGTTACTCGTGGGATTCGGGCCAGCCCCAGCATTTT.

This clone has a handful of counts. Written as DNA, the CDR3 is TGTGCCAGAAGCTTGATGAGGGGCGAGTTTGAAGCTTTCTTT. Encoded protein: CARSLMRGEFEAFF. This chain joins TRBV5-3 and TRBJ1-1; TRBD1 might be the D (5 bases). TRBV5-3 qualifies as an ORF whose function is uncertain. CDR3 length equals 14 residues. The V gene lost 1 base and the J gene lost 7 bases, with 14 bases spanning the gap.

V gene TRBV19 combines with J gene TRBJ1-2, with TRBD1 matching 12 bases. The CDR3 covers 13 residues. Germline V gives CDR1 LNHDA, CDR2 SQIVND (reference sequence). Unmatched junction bases numbered 7, after V lost 11 bases and J lost 6 bases. The CDR3 protein is CAGGTGGEDGYTF. The CDR3 DNA follows: TGTGCCGGGGGGACAGGGGGCGAAGATGGCTACACCTTC.

J is TRBJ1-2 and V is TRBV18; D is uncertain. The CDR3 has 13 amino acids. Deletions cut 3 bases from V and 7 bases from J, with 12 bases between. Germline V gives CDR1 KGHSH, CDR2 LQKENI. The CDR3 region has the DNA TGTGCCAGCTCACCTGGTAGGGATTCTGGCTACACCTTC. Protein product: CASSPGRDSGYTF.